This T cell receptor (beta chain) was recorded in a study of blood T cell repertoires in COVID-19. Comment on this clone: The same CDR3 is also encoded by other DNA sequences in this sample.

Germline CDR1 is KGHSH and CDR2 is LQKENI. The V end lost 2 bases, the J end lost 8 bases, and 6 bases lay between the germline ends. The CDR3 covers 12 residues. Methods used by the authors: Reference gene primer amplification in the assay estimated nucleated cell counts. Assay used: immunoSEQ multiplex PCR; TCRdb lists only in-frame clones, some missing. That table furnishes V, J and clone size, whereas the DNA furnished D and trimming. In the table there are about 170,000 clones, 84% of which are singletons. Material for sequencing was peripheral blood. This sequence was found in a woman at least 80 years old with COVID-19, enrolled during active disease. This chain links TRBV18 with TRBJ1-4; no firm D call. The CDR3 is CASSPSGEKLFF. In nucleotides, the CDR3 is TGTGCCAGCTCACCATCCGGGGAAAAACTGTTTTTT. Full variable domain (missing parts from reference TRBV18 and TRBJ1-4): NAGVMQNPRHLVRRRGQEARLRCSPMKGHSHVYWYRQLPEEGLKFMVYLQKENIIDESGMPKERFSAEFPKEGPSILRIQQVVRGDSAAYFCASSPSGEKLFFGSGTQLSVL.